This T cell receptor (beta chain) is drawn from a study of shared clonotypes between healthy human individuals (TCRdb year 2020). Concerning the study at large: Two women and three men aged 18 to 49 years were included in the cohort. Blood TCR repertoires of roughly five healthy adults were deeply sequenced to estimate repertoire size and the extent of clonotype sharing between individuals. To increase sequencing depth and limit assay-specific biases, TCR repertoire library preparation and sequencing were carried out by different laboratories using diverse techniques. Each donor's leukapheresis produced roughly between about 0.85 and 10 billion PBMCs. Findings and caveats that apply to the study as a whole: Sampling was limited to blood, and TCR repertoires in tissue likely differ from TCR repertoires in blood. Because the study included a small number of donors, the genetic and exposure-history diversity represented was limited. Pairwise subsampling indicated that sequencing depth was expected to affect the degree of clonotype sharing among donors.

Using the deep immunoSEQ assay, TCR CDR3 regions were amplified from genomic DNA by multiplex PCR. Extracted genomic DNA from each cell subset was spread evenly across all wells of several immunoSEQ 96-well plates, with each plate serving as a replicate. For unsorted PBMC, around 310 ng of genomic DNA, equivalent to around 30,000 T cell genomes, went into each replicate PCR. Unsorted PBMC genomic DNA was sequenced across ten immunoSEQ deep assay plates. The purified libraries were quantified using a Qubit 3.0 fluorometer, sized with a Bioanalyzer 2100, and then quantified again using the KAPA Library Quantification kit. Every immunoSEQ 96-well plate was sequenced on a dedicated single-read 150-cycle Illumina NextSeq 550 flow cell. Concerning the study's data processing: Because the immunoSEQ output held only junctional sequences and lacked quality scores, the filtering could not match the filtering applied to full-length reads. Sequences were annotated with PyIR, a Python wrapper for IgBLAST v1.9, and V/J genes and CDR3 were assigned using IMGT germline references. Reads were removed for weak V/J assignments (E-value above 1e-6), missing CDR3, stop codons, out-of-frame junctions, or ambiguous translated residues. V3J clonotypes were defined as sequences sharing the same inferred V gene, J gene, and CDR3 amino acid sequence. To compute the percentage overlap between repertoires, the number of shared unique clonotypes was divided by the size of the smaller repertoire. RTK rarefaction, the Chao1 estimator, and Recon v2.1 estimates of unobserved clonotypes were used to assess repertoire richness. TCRdb's version of the immuneACCESS table is confined to in-frame rearrangements and falls short of the full clone set. An unresolved V gene accounts for under half of the shortfall where checked; the remainder is of unknown origin. The DNA gave D and trimming, while V, J and clone size come from that table. This sample gives about 480,000 clones in total; over 75% of them show up just once. The ten most abundant clones make up approximately 12% of the sample.

This clone was counted ten times or more. The antigen it recognizes is unknown. No qualities accompany the bases; no much larger clone lies one base away. Other DNA sequences within the sample encode an identical CDR3. Trimming leaves V shorter by 5 bases and J shorter by 8 bases, with the junction holding 6 bases beyond the gene matches. Sequences LNHDA (CDR1) and SQIVND (CDR2) are obtained from the germline V gene (reference sequence). CDR3 length: 13 amino acids, cysteine to phenylalanine. Only the CDR3 portion is preserved as DNA: 39 bases, with reading frame beginning at the first base. Healthy HIV-negative adults with no recently reported acute infections or vaccinations were included as donors. Every donor was a Caucasian adult residing in Nashville, Tennessee, USA. For unsorted samples, tens of millions of PBMCs were counted and genomic DNA was extracted with the QIAamp DNA Blood Mini kit. Blood was obtained by leukapheresis, after which PBMCs were separated by Ficoll-Histopaque density gradient centrifugation and cryopreserved in liquid nitrogen vapor phase.

The specimen sequenced was PBMCs. The TCR sequence derives from a woman between 35 and 50 years old in good health. Some clones in this sample may be carry-over from other donors' samples. The rearranged chain carries TRBV19 and TRBJ1-2, and 9 junctional nucleotides match TRBD1. In nucleotide form, the sequence is TGTGCCAGTAGTTCTGGGACAGGGCTCGGCTACACCTTC. Protein translation: CASSSGTGLGYTF.